The 17 T cell receptor beta chains listed next were all sequenced from one sample in a study of PD-L1 blockade in urothelial cancer. Clones were sequenced by immunoSEQ multiplex PCR, and TCRdb holds only the in-frame ones, with some missing. The sample includes around 30,000 clones, 84% of them seen just once. Time point described: peripheral blood 6 weeks after treatment start. The sequences come from PBMCs, collected around atezolizumab (anti-PD-L1) treatment. The origin of the receptors is a man in his 70s with urothelial cancer.

This chain joins TRBV7-3 and TRBJ2-5, with 8 bases aligning to TRBD2. V trimming: 6 bases; J trimming: 10 bases; junction bases outside the gene matches: 10. Germline CDR1 reads SGHTA; CDR2 reads FQGTGA. The CDR3 is 13 amino acids. In DNA, the CDR3 is TGTGCCAGCAGTAATAGCCCGGGGGGGAACCAGTACTTC. Residues: CASSNSPGGNQYF. The whole variable domain, remainder taken from reference TRBV7-3 and TRBJ2-5, is GAGVSQTPSNKVTEKGKYVELRCDPISGHTALYWYRQSLGQGPEFLIYFQGTGAADDSGLPNDRFFAVRPEGSVSTLKIQRTERGDSAVYLCASSNSPGGNQYFGPGTRLLVL.

V usage is TRBV7-9 and J usage is TRBJ2-1, with 11 bases aligning to TRBD1. Trimming removed 5 bases from V and 5 bases from J; junction bases left unmatched: 5. Germline CDR1 and CDR2: SEHNR and FQNEAQ (reference sequence). The CDR3 has 15 residues. CDR3 coding DNA: TGTGCCAGCAGCCTTGGACAGGGGGCAAACAATGAGCAGTTCTTC. Translating gives CASSLGQGANNEQFF.

The chain uses TRBV5-5 and TRBJ2-7; TRBD1 aligns across 9 bases. This CDR3 region has 14 residues. From germline, CDR1 is SGHKS and CDR2 YYEKEE (reference sequence). The junction had 9 bases not matched to a gene; V was cut back by 4 bases and J by 7 bases. The CDR3 sequence is CASSPTGTGWEQYF. The CDR3 DNA reads TGTGCCAGCAGCCCAACCGGGACAGGGTGGGAGCAGTACTTC.

This sequence joins TRBV29-1 and TRBJ2-3, with TRBD2 matching over 9 bases. This CDR3 contains 16 residues. From germline, CDR1 is SQVTM and CDR2 ANQGSEA. The ends lost 3 bases at V and 2 bases at J; junction bases unmatched: 9. CDR3 sequence reads: CSVEDLLAGYTDTQYF. In nucleotides, the CDR3 is TGCAGCGTTGAGGATTTACTAGCGGGTTACACAGATACGCAGTATTTT.

This chain joins TRBV5-1 and TRBJ1-1, with D hard to call. Germline V gene sequence: CDR1 SGHRS, CDR2 YFSETQ. CDR3 size: 13 residues. Trimming left V 0 bases short and J 4 bases short, with 7 bases between. CDR3 in amino acids: CASSLGPTTEAFF. CDR3 DNA: TGCGCCAGCAGCTTGGGGCCAACCACTGAAGCTTTCTTT.

This chain links TRBV4-2 with TRBJ2-5, with D tentatively TRBD2 (6 bases). Trimming took 0 bases from V and 7 from J, leaving 15 bases between them. Germline CDR1 and CDR2: LGHNA and YNFKEQ. CDR3 size: 15 residues. The CDR3 sequence: CASSQETAAGGTQYF. DNA of the CDR3: TGTGCCAGCAGCCAAGAGACAGCGGCCGGGGGGACCCAGTACTTC.

J is TRBJ2-5 and V is TRBV5-4, with 9 bases fitting TRBD1. This CDR3 spans 15 amino acids. V shed 3 bases, J shed 1 base, and the junction held 4 bases outside the gene matches. The germline V gene encodes CDR1 SGHNT and CDR2 YYREEE (reference sequence). In DNA, the CDR3 is TGTGCCAGCAGCTCCCCGGGACAGGGCCAAGAGACCCAGTACTTC. Its protein product is CASSSPGQGQETQYF.

The chain is built from TRBV19 and TRBJ2-5; possibly TRBD1 for D (6 bases). This CDR3 has 13 residues. Trimming stripped 3 bases from V and 2 bases from J, with 7 bases between. CDR1 is LNHDA and CDR2 is SQIVND in the germline V gene (reference sequence). The CDR3 region has the DNA TGTGCCAGTAGTATCGGACAGCAAGAGACCCAGTACTTC. Its protein product is CASSIGQQETQYF.

The chain joins TRBV14 to TRBJ2-5, with D perhaps matching TRBD1 (5 bases). The V end lost 3 bases, the J end lost 4 bases, and 15 bases lay between the germline ends. The CDR3 is made up of 15 amino acids. CDR1 and CDR2 (germline): SGHDN, FVKESK. CDR3 sequence: CASSHPGFGAETQYF. DNA for the CDR3: TGTGCCAGCAGCCACCCAGGATTTGGGGCAGAGACCCAGTACTTC. Using reference TRBV14 and TRBJ2-5 for the parts outside the CDR3, the full variable domain is EAGVTQFPSHSVIEKGQTVTLRCDPISGHDNLYWYRRVMGKEIKFLLHFVKESKQDESGMPNNRFLAERTGGTYSTLKVQPAELEDSGVYFCASSHPGFGAETQYFGPGTRLLVL.

The CDR3, as DNA: TGTGCCAGCAGCCTGAACGACAGGGGTGGGAGCAATCAGCCCCAGCATTTT. As protein: CASSLNDRGGSNQPQHF. The chain recombines TRBV28 with TRBJ1-5, with 8 bases lining up with TRBD1. CDR1 and CDR2 from the germline V gene are MDHEN and SYDVKM. The J segment lost 1 base and the V segment lost 6 bases, leaving 11 bases of the junction unmatched. The CDR3 totals 17 residues. Full variable domain (remainder filled in from reference TRBV28 and TRBJ1-5): DVKVTQSSRYLVKRTGEKVFLECVQDMDHENMFWYRQDPGLGLRLIYFSYDVKMKEKGDIPEGYSVSREKKERFSLILESASTNQTSMYLCASSLNDRGGSNQPQHFGDGTRLSIL.

The V gene is TRBV29-1, the J gene TRBJ1-2; the D gene is possibly TRBD1 (5 bases). Trimming cost V 5 bases and J 5 bases, with 15 bases left between them. This CDR3 is built from 13 residues. In germline, CDR1 is SQVTM, CDR2 ANQGSEA. CDR3 residues: CSVSGRETYGYTF. CDR3 nucleotide sequence: TGCAGCGTTTCAGGGCGGGAGACATATGGCTACACCTTC. Looking up the rest from reference TRBV29-1 and TRBJ1-2 gives the full variable domain: SAVISQKPSRDICQRGTSLTIQCQVDSQVTMMFWYRQQPGQSLTLIATANQGSEATYESGFVIDKFPISRPNLTFSTLTVSNMSPEDSSIYLCSVSGRETYGYTFGSGTRLTVV.

The chain joins TRBV29-1 to TRBJ2-2, with a weak D call TRBD1 (6 bases). This CDR3 contains 13 residues. Trimming pared 4 bases from V and 0 bases from J, leaving 6 bases between. Germline CDR1 SQVTM, CDR2 ANQGSEA. CDR3 protein: CSVGTANTGELFF. In nucleotides, the CDR3 is TGCAGCGTTGGGACAGCGAACACCGGGGAGCTGTTTTTT.

The V gene is TRBV2, the J gene TRBJ2-7; 8 nucleotides line up with TRBD1. Germline CDR1 SNHLY, CDR2 FYNNEI. V lost 4 bases to trimming and J lost 4 bases; unmatched junction nucleotides: 0. This CDR3 contains 12 residues. CDR3 protein: CASSGTGYEQYF. CDR3 in DNA: TGTGCCAGCAGTGGGACAGGGTACGAGCAGTACTTC.

The gene calls are TRBV6-5 and TRBJ1-6, with D perhaps matching TRBD1 (5 bases). CDR3 length: 16 residues. Trimming took 2 bases from V and 5 from J, leaving 13 bases between them. CDR1 is MNHEY and CDR2 is SVGAGI in the germline V gene. The CDR3 bases are TGTGCCAGCAGTTACGGACCCAGGGATAATAATTCACCCCTCCACTTT. As protein: CASSYGPRDNNSPLHF.

The CDR3 sequence: CASSSSTVLDYGYTF. CDR3 nucleotide sequence: TGTGCCAGCAGCTCTTCGACAGTTTTGGACTATGGCTACACCTTC. V and J are TRBV5-6 and TRBJ1-2, with D perhaps matching TRBD1 (5 bases). V gave up 3 bases and J gave up 3 bases, with 15 bases separating them. Germline V gene data show CDR1 as SGHDT and CDR2 as YYEEEE. The CDR3 has 15 residues.

This chain joins TRBV27 and TRBJ2-1, with 10 bases lining up with TRBD2. The V gene end was trimmed by 5 bases and the J gene end by 0 bases; junction bases not matched to a gene: 13. Per germline, CDR1 MNHEY and CDR2 SMNVEV (reference sequence). CDR3 length: 19 residues. The CDR3 loop is CASSPRLAGSTSSYNEQFF. For the CDR3, the DNA is TGTGCCAGCAGTCCTAGACTAGCGGGCTCTACAAGCTCCTACAATGAGCAGTTCTTC.

The chain employs TRBV11-1 and TRBJ1-1; D is unclear. With 4 bases removed from V and 1 base from J, the gap between germline ends came to 10 bases. Germline values: CDR1 SGHAT, CDR2 FQDESV (reference sequence). The CDR3 sequence is 14 residues long. The CDR3, as DNA: TGTGCCAGCAGCTCCCAAGGGAGGAACACTGAAGCTTTCTTT. It specifies CASSSQGRNTEAFF.